This record covers a single T cell receptor (beta chain). No antigen is known for it. Unique molecular identifiers (one per individual cDNA molecule) were attached. A single record per CDR3 protein comes from TCRdb applying MiXCR to the 5' RACE reads. The repertoire holds 60,000 to 75,000 distinct CDR3 sequences, with roughly 11% as singletons. The ends were cut back, 4 bases at V and 2 bases at J, with 14 bases in the middle. Germline CDR1 reads SGHNT; CDR2 reads YENEEA. This CDR3 has 15 residues. This sample is drawn from a study of early T cells in non-severe SARS-CoV-2 infection. Study at large: Investigators sequenced bulk RNA drawn from unsorted whole blood, and chains remained unpaired. Whole-study results and caveats: VDJdb matches were skewed toward anti-spike CD8 T cell responses.

The genes are TRBV11-3 and TRBJ1-2; D perhaps matches TRBD1 (6 bases). The sequenced sample was whole blood, obtained at baseline. This clonotype originated in an adult who was a healthcare worker with PCR-confirmed SARS-CoV-2 infection or an uninfected control (not recorded which). This CDR3 is CASSYNNRANYGYTF. DNA for the CDR3: TGTGCCAGCAGCTATAATAACAGGGCCAACTATGGCTACACCTTC.